The rows below give T cell receptor beta chains drawn from one sample of a study of T cell responses to AZD1222 COVID-19 vaccine. The table came from immunoSEQ multiplex PCR; TCRdb's copy has only in-frame clones and leaves some out. The data show under 70,000 clones, with over 60% seen just once and about 14% held by the top ten. This material consisted of peripheral blood, taken on day 0 of AZD1222 vaccination. The receptor set was obtained from an adult in good health. Both conserved end residues are part of each CDR3. The D gene is left open where the match is weak. A row's size may be missing; if present it is once, few, many or a size class.

clone_size j_call v_call d_call cdr3_aa cdr3_nt
- TRBJ2-1 TRBV18 TRBD2 CASSRGGDGKNEQFF TGTGCCAGCTCACGCGGGGGGGACGGGAAGAATGAGCAGTTCTTC
- TRBJ1-6 TRBV6-2/TRBV6-3 TRBD1 CASSSGTGVGVDSPLHF TGTGCCAGCAGTTCCGGGACAGGGGTAGGAGTCGATTCACCCCTCCACTTT
- TRBJ1-2 TRBV25-1 - CASSVQGVAGYTF TGTGCCAGCAGTGTGCAGGGAGTGGCGGGCTACACCTTC
- TRBJ2-7 TRBV5-6 - CASSLADFTYEQYF TGTGCCAGCAGCTTGGCCGACTTTACCTACGAGCAGTACTTC
- TRBJ1-1 TRBV11-2 - CASSLVREAFF TGTGCCAGCAGCTTAGTGAGGGAGGCTTTCTTT
- TRBJ2-5 TRBV3-1/TRBV3-2 - CASTRDAETQYF TGTGCCAGCACCCGAGATGCAGAGACCCAGTACTTC
- TRBJ1-5 TRBV21-1 - CASERQVYGPNQPQHF TGTGCCAGCGAGAGGCAGGTGTACGGGCCAAATCAGCCCCAGCATTTT
few TRBJ1-1 TRBV10-1 - CASSDRGEEAFF TGCGCCAGCAGTGACAGGGGCGAGGAAGCTTTCTTT
- TRBJ2-1 TRBV3-1/TRBV3-2 - CASSPLEGEQFF TGTGCCAGCAGCCCTCTGGAGGGTGAGCAGTTCTTC
- TRBJ2-7 TRBV2 TRBD1 CASSAGTGGLKQYF TGTGCCAGCAGTGCCGGGACAGGGGGCTTGAAGCAGTACTTC
- TRBJ2-4 TRBV7-9 - CASSRSGVAKNIQYF TGTGCCAGCAGCCGCTCAGGGGTAGCCAAAAACATTCAGTACTTC
- TRBJ2-3 TRBV7-2 - CASSRDSTDTQYF TGTGCCAGCAGCAGGGACAGCACAGATACGCAGTATTTT
- TRBJ2-5 TRBV10-3 TRBD2 CAIREGTSGGQETQYF TGTGCCATCAGAGAAGGGACTAGCGGGGGGCAAGAGACCCAGTACTTC
- TRBJ1-5 TRBV19 - CASSMRGLSNQPQHF TGTGCCAGTAGTATGAGGGGACTGAGCAATCAGCCCCAGCATTTT
- TRBJ1-2 TRBV15 - CATSREGATGYGYTF TGTGCCACCAGCAGAGAGGGGGCAACTGGCTATGGCTACACCTTC
- TRBJ2-5 TRBV7-9 TRBD2 CASSSPTSGGLMETQYF TGTGCCAGCAGCTCGCCTACTAGCGGGGGGCTGATGGAGACCCAGTACTTC
- TRBJ2-1 TRBV7-9 - CASSASGEQFF TGTGCCAGCAGCGCCAGCGGGGAGCAGTTCTTC
once TRBJ1-3 TRBV9 - CASSEVGQSSGNTIYF TGTGCCAGCAGCGAGGTAGGACAGAGCTCTGGAAACACCATATATTTT
- TRBJ2-2 TRBV7-6 TRBD2 CASSSAGGKTGELFF TGTGCCAGCAGCTCTGCGGGGGGTAAAACCGGGGAGCTGTTTTTT
- TRBJ2-7 TRBV7-9 - CASSSPQGVRYF TGTGCCAGCAGCTCACCTCAGGGTGTACGGTACTTC
- TRBJ2-7 TRBV7-3 TRBD1 CASSRTGGGHEQYF TGTGCCAGCAGCCGGACAGGGGGCGGCCACGAGCAGTACTTC
- TRBJ1-5 TRBV29-1 - CSVGQVNQPQHF TGCAGCGTTGGACAGGTAAATCAGCCCCAGCATTTT
- TRBJ1-1 TRBV6-2/TRBV6-3 - CASSYPSRGRRNTEAFF TGTGCCAGCAGTTACCCCTCTCGAGGGAGGAGGAACACTGAAGCTTTCTTT
- TRBJ2-1 TRBV13 - CASSPRQLHNEQFF TGTGCCAGCAGCCCCCGGCAGCTTCACAATGAGCAGTTCTTC
- TRBJ1-3 TRBV7-6 - CASSLGGGVGNTIYF TGTGCCAGCAGCTTAGGAGGCGGGGTTGGAAACACCATATATTTT
few TRBJ2-3 TRBV27 - CASSMGTDTQYF TGTGCCAGCAGCATGGGGACAGATACGCAGTATTTT
- TRBJ2-2 TRBV29-1 - CSVVSQNTGELFF TGCAGCGTTGTCAGCCAGAACACCGGGGAGCTGTTTTTT
- TRBJ1-5 TRBV5-4 TRBD1 CASSHTGGRSNQPQHF TGTGCCAGCAGCCATACAGGGGGAAGAAGCAATCAGCCCCAGCATTTT
- TRBJ2-7 TRBV12-3/TRBV12-4 - CASSPRDKYEQYF TGTGCCAGCAGTCCCCGGGACAAATACGAGCAGTACTTC
- TRBJ2-1 TRBV4-2 - CASSQGEDGVYNEQFF TGTGCCAGCAGCCAAGGGGAGGATGGGGTCTACAATGAGCAGTTCTTC
- TRBJ1-5 TRBV27 - CASRSDSTFNQPQHF TGTGCCAGCAGGTCAGACAGTACCTTCAATCAGCCCCAGCATTTT
- TRBJ1-2 TRBV18 - CASSPPNDYGYTF TGTGCCAGCTCACCACCAAACGACTATGGCTACACCTTC
- TRBJ1-2 TRBV7-8 - CASSLGEGGYGYTF TGTGCCAGCAGCTTGGGGGAAGGGGGCTATGGCTACACCTTC
few TRBJ2-5 TRBV4-3 - CASSQARDTLAETQYF TGCGCCAGCAGCCAAGCCAGGGACACGTTGGCGGAGACCCAGTACTTC
- TRBJ2-3 TRBV6-2/TRBV6-3 - CASSPFSNTQYF TGTGCCAGCAGCCCCTTTTCTAATACGCAGTATTTT
- TRBJ1-6 TRBV3-1/TRBV3-2 - CASSQVWSSYNSPLHF TGTGCCAGCAGCCAAGTTTGGAGCTCCTATAATTCACCCCTCCACTTT
- TRBJ1-1 TRBV5-8 - CASSPLAGLNTEAFF TGTGCCAGCAGCCCCTTGGCGGGGCTAAACACTGAAGCTTTCTTT
- TRBJ1-6 TRBV14 - CASSQFRNSPLHF TGTGCCAGCAGCCAGTTTCGGAATTCACCCCTCCACTTT
- TRBJ1-4 TRBV7-9 TRBD1 CASALGQGDEKLFF TGTGCCTCCGCCTTAGGACAGGGGGATGAAAAACTGTTTTTT
- TRBJ1-4 TRBV30 - CAWSLRGGGASEKLFF TGTGCCTGGAGTCTTAGGGGCGGGGGAGCGAGTGAAAAACTGTTTTTT